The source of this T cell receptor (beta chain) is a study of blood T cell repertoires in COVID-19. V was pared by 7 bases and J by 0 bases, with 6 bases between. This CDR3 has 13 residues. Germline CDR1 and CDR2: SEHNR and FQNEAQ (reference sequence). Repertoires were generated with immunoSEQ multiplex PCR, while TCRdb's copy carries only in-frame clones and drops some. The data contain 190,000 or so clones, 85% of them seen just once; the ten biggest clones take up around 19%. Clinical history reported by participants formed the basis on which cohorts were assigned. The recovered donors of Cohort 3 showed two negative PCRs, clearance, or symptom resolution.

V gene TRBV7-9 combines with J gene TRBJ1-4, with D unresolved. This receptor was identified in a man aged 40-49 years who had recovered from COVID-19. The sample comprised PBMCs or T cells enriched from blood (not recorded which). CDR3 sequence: CASTYATNEKLFF. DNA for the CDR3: TGTGCCAGCACATATGCAACTAATGAAAAACTGTTTTTT.